The 3 T cell receptor beta chains below were found in one sample sequenced in a study of shared clonotypes between healthy human individuals (dated by TCRdb to 2018 to 2021). The library was generated by the immunoSEQ multiplex PCR assay. TCRdb holds this immuneACCESS table with in-frame rearrangements only. Some clones are missing; in checked studies, unresolved V genes explain under half, and the rest has no known cause. In all, the sample holds roughly 1,100,000 clones, and approximately 68% of those were seen once. The ten top clones hold nearly 1.5% of the sample. Sequenced: memory CD4+ T cells sorted from blood. This specimen's cell subset or site label, interpreted: CD45RA-negative fraction. These receptors all come from a man younger than 35 in good health.

This rearrangement joins TRBV7-3 to TRBJ1-2; the match to TRBD1 covers 8 bases. Germline V gene sequence: CDR1 SGHTA, CDR2 FQGTGA. This CDR3 is 14 amino acids long. Germline trimming cut 5 bases from V and 8 bases from J; bases unmatched to any gene: 10. CDR3 nucleotides: TGTGCCAGCAGCCAATGGACAGGGACGGGCGGCTACACCTTC. Translating it yields CASSQWTGTGGYTF.

This rearrangement joins TRBV21-1 to TRBJ1-1; no check of the table's D call, TRBD1, against the DNA was made. TRBV21-1 is described as a pseudogene. The length of the CDR3 is 19 residues. In nucleotides, the CDR3 is TGTGCCAGCAGCAAAGCGCCCGTCAGGGGGCCATATTCGAACACTGAAGCTTTCTTT. Amino acids: CASSKAPVRGPYSNTEAFF.

The chain employs TRBV6-1 and TRBJ2-7, with D tentatively TRBD2 (6 bases). The CDR3 covers 13 residues. Germline loops: CDR1 MNHNS, CDR2 SASEGT. The germline V and J ends were trimmed by 6 bases and 4 bases, with 13 bases remaining between them. The CDR3 bases are TGTGCCAGCAGGCTAGCGACACCTTACGAGCAGTACTTC. Protein sequence: CASRLATPYEQYF.